This record covers a single T cell receptor (beta chain). With random hexamers, 0.5 to 1 ug RNA was reverse transcribed. The immunoSEQ assay covered 54 Vbeta and 13 Jbeta segments for CDR3. MiXCR was run by TCRdb on the immunoSEQ multiplex PCR reads, yielding one entry per CDR3 protein. The sample has over 150,000 distinct CDR3 sequences; 90% to 97% are singletons. These data originate in a study of CD8 T cells in Susac syndrome. Diagnostic criteria defined recently for definite or probable disease were met by the Susac syndrome patients. Purification of the CD8+ and CD4+ T cells relied on negative isolation, and TEMRA cells underwent FACS enrichment. The TCR originated in a human donor with Susac syndrome. Sequenced input: CD4+ T cells from PBMCs.

The CDR3 nucleotides read TGCAGCCTAACTTCTAGCGGGCCGTACAATGAGCAGTTCTTC. This gives the protein CSLTSSGPYNEQFF. J is TRBJ2-1 and V is TRBV29-1, with 8 bases identical to TRBD2. In germline, CDR1 is SQVTM, CDR2 ANQGSEA. The V gene end was trimmed by 8 bases and the J gene end by 4 bases; junction bases not matched to a gene: 10. CDR3 length: 14 amino acids.